This T cell receptor beta chain was retrieved from a study of T cells in Graves' hyperthyroidism and ophthalmopathy. V lost 2 bases and J lost 7; bases outside the gene matches: 4. CDR1 LNHDA and CDR2 SQIVND come from the germline V gene (reference sequence). CDR3 size: 14 residues. RNA transcripts yielded amplified TCR beta CDR3 regions. During a first-round RT-PCR of the TCR CDR3, the HTBI primer set was used. In TCRdb, the multiplex PCR reads were re-called with MiXCR into one record per CDR3 protein. The repertoire holds more than 650,000 distinct CDR3 sequences, with about 15% as singletons. Used for diagnoses were clinical symptoms, serum thyroxine and TRAb, thyroid ultrasound and orbital computed tomography. Fresh peripheral blood, 8 to 10 ml, was the source of the PBMCs.

The source is a woman between 18 and 30 years old with Graves' hyperthyroidism. The V gene is TRBV19, the J gene TRBJ2-1, with 8 bases lining up with TRBD2. Sequencing was carried out using blood. This CDR3 reads CASSIMSGRNEQFF. The CDR3 region has the DNA TGTGCCAGTAGTATAATGAGCGGGAGAAATGAGCAGTTCTTC.